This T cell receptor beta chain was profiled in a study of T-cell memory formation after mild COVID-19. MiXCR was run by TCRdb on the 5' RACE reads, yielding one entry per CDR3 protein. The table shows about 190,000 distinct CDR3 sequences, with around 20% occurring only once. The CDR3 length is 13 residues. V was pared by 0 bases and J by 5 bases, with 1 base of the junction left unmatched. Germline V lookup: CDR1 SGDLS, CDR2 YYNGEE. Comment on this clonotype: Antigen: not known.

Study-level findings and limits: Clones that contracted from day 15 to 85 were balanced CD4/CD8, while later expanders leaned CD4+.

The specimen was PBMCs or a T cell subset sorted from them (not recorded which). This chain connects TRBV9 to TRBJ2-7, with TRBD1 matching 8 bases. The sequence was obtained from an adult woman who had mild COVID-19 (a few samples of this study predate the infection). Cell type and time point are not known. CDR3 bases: TGTGCCAGCAGCGTAGAACAGGGGGACGAGCAGTACTTC. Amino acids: CASSVEQGDEQYF.